These 13 T cell receptor beta chains were all obtained from the same sample, sequenced in a study of blood T cell repertoires in COVID-19 (dated by TCRdb to the early 2020s). Library generation was performed with the immunoSEQ multiplex PCR assay. TCRdb re-hosts the immuneACCESS table, in-frame sequences only. Its copies lack some clones; in the studies checked, an unresolved V gene accounts for under half of them, and the cause for the rest is not known. The sample table records about 98,000 clones; approximately 79% of these occur just once. The top ten clonotypes cover 11% of the sample. The material sequenced was peripheral blood. The receptors were gathered from a man between 65 and 85 years old with active or convalescent COVID-19.

V and J are TRBV11-2 and TRBJ2-5; TRBD1 agrees at 8 bases. Per the germline V gene, CDR1 is SGHAT and CDR2 is FQNNGV. The CDR3 extends over 14 amino acids. V was clipped by 5 bases and J by 5 bases; unmatched bases: 7. The CDR3 reads CASSTRTGWETQYF. The CDR3 DNA follows: TGTGCCAGCAGCACTCGGACAGGGTGGGAGACCCAGTACTTC.

V gene TRBV5-8 combines with J gene TRBJ2-3; D is ambiguous. Germline-derived CDR1 and CDR2 are SGHTS and YDEGEE. There are 13 residues in the CDR3. The V end was cut by 1 base, the J end by 0 bases, with 3 bases between. For the CDR3, the DNA is TGTGCCAGCAGCTTGCCTAGCACAGATACGCAGTATTTT. It codes for CASSLPSTDTQYF.

The chain recombines TRBV3-1 (or the pseudogene TRBV3-2) with TRBJ2-3, with D hard to call. Germline V gene lookup returns CDR1 LGHDT and CDR2 YNNKEL (reference sequence). The CDR3 loop spans 15 amino acids. Trimming took 2 bases from V and 3 from J, leaving 12 bases between them. The CDR3 region has the DNA TGTGCCAGCAGCCAATTCAGTTCCGGGACAGATACGCAGTATTTT. Translating gives CASSQFSSGTDTQYF.

This chain joins TRBV7-9 and TRBJ2-5, with 10 bases aligning to TRBD2. The CDR3 is made up of 17 amino acids. Germline V gene lookup returns CDR1 SEHNR and CDR2 FQNEAQ (reference sequence). The junction had 7 bases not matched to a gene; V was cut back by 1 base and J by 2 bases. DNA for the CDR3: TGTGCCAGCAGCTTAGAAGGCGGACTAGCGGTACAAGAGACCCAGTACTTC. Translating it yields CASSLEGGLAVQETQYF.

The rearrangement uses TRBV18 and TRBJ2-7; D may be TRBD1 (5 bases). The CDR3 runs 12 residues. CDR1 and CDR2 (germline): KGHSH, LQKENI. Trimming cost V 5 bases and J 3 bases, with 8 bases left between them. CDR3 nucleotides: TGTGCCAGCTCAGCCGACAGCTACGAGCAGTACTTC. The encoded protein is CASSADSYEQYF.

This chain links TRBV3-1 (or the pseudogene TRBV3-2) with TRBJ1-1; D call uncertain. Looked up from germline, CDR1 is LGHDT and CDR2 is YNNKEL (reference sequence). This CDR3 spans 13 amino acids. V was cut by 3 bases and J by 1 base, with 6 bases left in between. This CDR3 is CASSHTENTEAFF. DNA for the CDR3: TGTGCCAGCAGCCATACAGAGAACACTGAAGCTTTCTTT.

Written as DNA, the CDR3 is TGTGCCAGCAGTTGGGGACAGGCAAGCTCTGGAAACACCATATATTTT. It translates to CASSWGQASSGNTIYF. The chain combines TRBV6-5 with TRBJ1-3, with 8 bases lining up with TRBD1. The CDR3 spans 16 residues. V was pared by 4 bases and J by 0 bases, with 5 bases of the junction left unmatched. Per the germline V gene, CDR1 is MNHEY and CDR2 is SVGAGI.

The chain employs TRBV5-4 and TRBJ1-1; the match to TRBD1 covers 7 bases. Germline trimming cut 5 bases from V and 1 base from J; bases unmatched to any gene: 5. In germline, CDR1 is SGHNT, CDR2 YYREEE (reference sequence). The length of the CDR3 is 14 residues. CDR3 bases: TGTGCCAGCAGACTGGGACAGCCGAACACTGAAGCTTTCTTT. Protein product: CASRLGQPNTEAFF.

The chain links TRBV6-5 to TRBJ1-3, with a tentative D call TRBD1 (5 bases). Trimming removed 9 bases from V and 4 bases from J, with 10 bases in between. This CDR3 has 12 residues. Per the germline V gene, CDR1 is MNHEY and CDR2 is SVGAGI. The CDR3 spells CASTGAGNTIYF. In DNA form, the CDR3 reads TGTGCCAGTACAGGTGCAGGAAACACCATATATTTT.

V gene TRBV7-6 combines with J gene TRBJ1-6; 7 bases are shared with TRBD1. The germline gives CDR1 SGHVS, CDR2 FNYEAQ. CDR3 size: 16 residues. V dropped 0 bases and J dropped 11; count of bases not matched to a gene: 10. The CDR3 coding sequence is TGTGCCAGCAGCTTAGCGGACTCACAGGGGAAGACACCCCTCCACTTT. Protein product: CASSLADSQGKTPLHF. Full variable domain (missing parts from reference TRBV7-6 and TRBJ1-6): GAGVSQSPRYKVTKRGQDVALRCDPISGHVSLYWYRQALGQGPEFLTYFNYEAQQDKSGLPNDRFSAERPEGSISTLTIQRTEQRDSAMYRCASSLADSQGKTPLHFGNGTRLTVT.

The CDR3 region is CASSQVRQPQHF. CDR3 DNA sequence: TGTGCCAGCAGCCAAGTTCGTCAGCCCCAGCATTTT. V is TRBV3-1 (or the pseudogene TRBV3-2) and J is TRBJ1-5; D gene uncertain. This CDR3 spans 12 amino acids. Germline-derived CDR1 and CDR2 are LGHDT and YNNKEL (reference sequence). The V gene lost 1 base and the J gene lost 6 bases, with 4 bases spanning the gap.

This chain connects TRBV4-2 to TRBJ1-3; TRBD1 aligns across 7 bases. This CDR3 contains 15 residues. The germline V gene has CDR1 LGHNA and CDR2 YNFKEQ. Unmatched junction bases numbered 5, after V lost 6 bases and J lost 0 bases. CDR3 DNA: TGTGCCAGCAGAGAGACAGGGAGCTCTGGAAACACCATATATTTT. Its translation is CASRETGSSGNTIYF.

The genes are TRBV7-2 and TRBJ2-5, with 7 positions matching TRBD2. The CDR3 covers 14 residues. Losses at the gene ends were 7 bases for V and 9 bases for J; bases not matched to a gene: 14. CDR1 and CDR2 from the germline V gene are SGHTA and FQGNSA. CDR3 sequence (DNA): TGTGCCAGCACCCTCAGCGGGGATAAGAGACCCCAGTACTTC. Encoded protein: CASTLSGDKRPQYF.